This TCR beta chain comes out of a study of blood T cell repertoires in COVID-19. Turning to the study itself: Specimens from acute and convalescent COVID-19 originated in the United States, Italy and Spain. From T cells, B-cell-depleted T cells, or PBMCs came the material, which was cDNA or gDNA.

Sequenced by immunoSEQ multiplex PCR; TCRdb stores in-frame clones only, minus some. The repertoire includes 90,000 to 120,000 clones, 82% of them detected once, and about 4.8% sits in the top ten. Germline V lookup: CDR1 WSHSY, CDR2 SAAADI. The V end was cut by 2 bases, the J end by 4 bases, with 17 bases between. CDR3 length: 16 amino acids. This receptor was obtained from a man aged 55-75 years with acute or convalescent COVID-19. The chain has TRBV10-2 and TRBJ1-1; D is perhaps TRBD1 (6 bases). Sequenced material: peripheral blood. This CDR3 reads CASSEQGRGFTTEAFF. The CDR3 DNA follows: TGCGCCAGCAGTGAGCAAGGGAGGGGGTTTACCACTGAAGCTTTCTTT.